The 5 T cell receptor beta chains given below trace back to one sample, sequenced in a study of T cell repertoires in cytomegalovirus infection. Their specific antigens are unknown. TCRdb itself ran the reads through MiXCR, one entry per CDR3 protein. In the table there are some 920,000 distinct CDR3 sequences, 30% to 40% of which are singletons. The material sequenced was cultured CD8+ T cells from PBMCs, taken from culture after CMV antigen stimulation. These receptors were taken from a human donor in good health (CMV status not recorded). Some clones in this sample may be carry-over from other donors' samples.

CDR3 DNA: TGTGCCAGCAGTCCCGGCCGTTGGAACACTGAAGCTTTCTTT. Encoded protein: CASSPGRWNTEAFF. The rearrangement links TRBV12-3 or TRBV12-4 to TRBJ1-1, with D unresolved. Trimming pared 5 bases from V and 1 base from J, leaving 11 bases between. The CDR3 is 14 residues long.

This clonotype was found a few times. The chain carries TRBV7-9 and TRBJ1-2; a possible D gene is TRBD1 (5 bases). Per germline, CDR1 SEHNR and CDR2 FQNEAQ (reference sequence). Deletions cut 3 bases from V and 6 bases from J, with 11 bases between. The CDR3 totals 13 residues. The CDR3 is CASSLAGNDGYTF. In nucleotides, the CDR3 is TGTGCCAGCAGCTTGGCAGGGAACGATGGCTACACCTTC.

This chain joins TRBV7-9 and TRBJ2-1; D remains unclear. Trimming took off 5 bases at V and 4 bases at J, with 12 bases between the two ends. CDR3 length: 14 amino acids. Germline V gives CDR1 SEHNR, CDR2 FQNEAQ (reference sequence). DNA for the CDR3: TGTGCCAGCAGCCCAGGACGGAAATACAATGAGCAGTTCTTC. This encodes CASSPGRKYNEQFF.

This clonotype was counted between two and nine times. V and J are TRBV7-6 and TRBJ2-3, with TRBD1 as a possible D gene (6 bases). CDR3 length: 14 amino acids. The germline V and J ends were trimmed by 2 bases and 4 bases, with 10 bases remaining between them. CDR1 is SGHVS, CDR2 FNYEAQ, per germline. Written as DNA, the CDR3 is TGTGCCAGCAGCTTATCAGGGGAGTCAGATACGCAGTATTTT. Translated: CASSLSGESDTQYF.

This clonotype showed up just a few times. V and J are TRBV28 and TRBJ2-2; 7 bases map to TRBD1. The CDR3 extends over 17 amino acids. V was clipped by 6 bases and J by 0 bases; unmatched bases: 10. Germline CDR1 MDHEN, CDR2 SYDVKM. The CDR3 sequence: CASSPPGQVANTGELFF. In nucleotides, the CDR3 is TGTGCCAGCAGCCCCCCCGGACAGGTCGCGAACACCGGGGAGCTGTTTTTT.